A single sample is the source of the 8 T cell receptor beta chains below, sequenced in a study of blood T cell repertoires in COVID-19. Some clones are missing from TCRdb's copy, which holds only in-frame ones; the method was immunoSEQ multiplex PCR. Among over 100,000 clones listed, around 83% were seen once. The sample consisted of PBMCs or T cells enriched from blood (not recorded which). The receptors here all came from a woman in her thirties who had recovered from COVID-19.

This clone was picked up a small number of times. This chain joins TRBV12-3 or TRBV12-4 and TRBJ1-1, with 7 bases aligning to TRBD1. V dropped 3 bases and J dropped 4; count of bases not matched to a gene: 2. There are 13 residues in the CDR3. In DNA, the CDR3 is TGTGCCAGCAGTTTGGGACAGCCCACTGAAGCTTTCTTT. This sequence encodes CASSLGQPTEAFF.

The chain employs TRBV7-9 and TRBJ2-5; possible D gene TRBD1, 5 bases. Trimming stripped 6 bases from V and 3 bases from J, with 14 bases between. CDR3 length: 14 residues. Per the germline V gene, CDR1 is SEHNR and CDR2 is FQNEAQ (reference sequence). The CDR3 DNA reads TGTGCCAGCAGACATTCAGGGTTCAAAGAGACCCAGTACTTC. Encoded protein: CASRHSGFKETQYF.

The chain combines TRBV19 with TRBJ1-2; D is ambiguous. The CDR3 runs 14 residues. V was shortened by 5 bases and J by 2 bases, with 12 bases between the two germline ends. Germline assignment: CDR1 LNHDA and CDR2 SQIVND (reference sequence). DNA for the CDR3: TGTGCCAGTAGTCCGTTCGCGGGGAACTATGGCTACACCTTC. Its protein product is CASSPFAGNYGYTF. The full variable domain, with the rest looked up from reference TRBV19 and TRBJ1-2, is DGGITQSPKYLFRKEGQNVTLSCEQNLNHDAMYWYRQDPGQGLRLIYYSQIVNDFQKGDIAEGYSVSREKKESFPLTVTSAQKNPTAFYLCASSPFAGNYGYTFGSGTRLTVV.

The CDR3 DNA is TGCGCCAGCAGCCAAGATTTCAGCGGGAGCTCCTACAATGAGCAGTTCTTC. Its translation: CASSQDFSGSSYNEQFF. V and J are TRBV4-3 and TRBJ2-1; TRBD2 agrees at 8 bases. V shed 0 bases and J 0 bases; nucleotides not matched to a gene: 4. The germline V gene has CDR1 LGHNA and CDR2 YSLEER. The CDR3 spans 17 residues.

This clone was recorded a few times. The chain employs TRBV2 and TRBJ2-7, with 14 bases identical to TRBD2. The CDR3 spans 14 residues. Germline CDR1 is SNHLY and CDR2 is FYNNEI. V was clipped by 4 bases and J by 13 bases; unmatched bases: 9. The DNA of the CDR3 is TGTGCCAGCAGTGGACGTAGTGGGACTAGCGGGAGTTACGTC. The encoded protein is CASSGRSGTSGSYV.

J is TRBJ2-7 and V is TRBV4-1; TRBD2 might be the D (6 bases). Trimming took 0 bases from V and 13 from J, leaving 22 bases between them. Germline values: CDR1 MGHRA, CDR2 YSYEKL. The CDR3 is 15 amino acids. The CDR3 is CASSQDYARRHGGYF. The CDR3 DNA reads as TGCGCCAGCAGCCAAGATTACGCGCGGAGACACGGGGGTTACTTC.

The gene calls are TRBV6-5 and TRBJ2-5; 7 bases map to TRBD1. In germline, CDR1 is MNHEY, CDR2 SVGAGI. The CDR3 is 14 amino acids. Germline trimming cut 6 bases from V and 2 bases from J; bases unmatched to any gene: 6. CDR3 region: CASSRDRRQETQYF. The CDR3 DNA is TGTGCCAGCAGCAGGGACAGACGTCAAGAGACCCAGTACTTC.

The chain employs TRBV12-3 or TRBV12-4 and TRBJ2-5; no firm D call. Trimming cost V 0 bases and J 5 bases, with 7 bases left between them. This CDR3 has 13 amino acids. This CDR3 is CASSLADAETQYF. CDR3 bases: TGTGCCAGCAGTTTAGCTGATGCGGAGACCCAGTACTTC.